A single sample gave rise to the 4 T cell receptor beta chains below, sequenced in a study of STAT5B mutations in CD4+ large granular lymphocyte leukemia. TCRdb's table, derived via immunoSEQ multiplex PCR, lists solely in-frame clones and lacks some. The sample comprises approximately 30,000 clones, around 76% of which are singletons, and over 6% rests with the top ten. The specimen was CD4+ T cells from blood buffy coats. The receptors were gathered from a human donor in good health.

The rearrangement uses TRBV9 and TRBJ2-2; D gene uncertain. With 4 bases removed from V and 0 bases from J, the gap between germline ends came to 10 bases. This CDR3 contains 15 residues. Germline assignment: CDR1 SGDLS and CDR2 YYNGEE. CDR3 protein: CASSPLGSNTGELFF. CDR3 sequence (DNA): TGTGCCAGCAGCCCTCTCGGATCGAACACCGGGGAGCTGTTTTTT.

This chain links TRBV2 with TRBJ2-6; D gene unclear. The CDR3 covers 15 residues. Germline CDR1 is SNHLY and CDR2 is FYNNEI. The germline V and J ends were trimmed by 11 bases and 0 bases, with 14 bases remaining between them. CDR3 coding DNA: TGTGCCGGACGGACGGAGAGCTCTGGGGCCAACGTCCTGACTTTC. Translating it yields CAGRTESSGANVLTF.

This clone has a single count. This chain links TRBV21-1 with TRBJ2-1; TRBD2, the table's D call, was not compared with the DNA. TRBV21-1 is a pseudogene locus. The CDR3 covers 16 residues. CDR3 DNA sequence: TGTGCCAGCAGCATCCGAGCGCTAGCCTCCTACAATGAGCAGTTCTTC. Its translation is CASSIRALASYNEQFF.

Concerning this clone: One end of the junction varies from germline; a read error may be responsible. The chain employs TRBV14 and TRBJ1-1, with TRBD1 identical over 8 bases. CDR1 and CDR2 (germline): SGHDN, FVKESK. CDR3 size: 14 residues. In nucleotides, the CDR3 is TGTGCCAGCAGCCACGTGACAGGGGCCACTCAAGCTTTCTTT. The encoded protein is CASSHVTGATQAFF.